The 8 T cell receptor beta chains reported below all come from one sample, sequenced in a study of T cell responses to AZD1222 COVID-19 vaccine. Sequenced by immunoSEQ multiplex PCR; TCRdb stores in-frame clones only, minus some. The repertoire has over 150,000 clones, 80% to 90% of them found once; the top ten carry 0.4% to 0.5%. Sequences were derived from peripheral blood, sampled on day 0 of AZD1222 vaccination. All receptors come from an adult in good health.

Remarks on this clone: Other DNA sequences in the same sample also yield this CDR3. The rearrangement links TRBV3-1 (or the pseudogene TRBV3-2) to TRBJ1-6; D uncertain. This CDR3 has 13 residues. Trimming left V 0 bases short and J 14 bases short, with 11 bases between. Germline CDR1 and CDR2: LGHDT and YNNKEL (reference sequence). CDR3 in amino acids: CASSQDGGLSLHF. The CDR3 nucleotides read TGTGCCAGCAGCCAAGATGGAGGGTTGTCCCTCCACTTT.

The chain uses TRBV5-1 and TRBJ2-2; tentatively, D is TRBD2 (6 bases). The germline V gene has CDR1 SGHRS and CDR2 YFSETQ. Trimming removed 4 bases at V and 6 bases at J, with 13 bases between. The CDR3 spans 14 residues. The chain's CDR3 is CASSPGTPPGELFF. The CDR3, as DNA: TGCGCCAGCAGCCCCGGGACTCCCCCCGGGGAGCTGTTTTTT.

CDR3 sequence (DNA): TGTGCCAGCGCAACGACCTACAATGAGCAGTTCTTC. It specifies CASATTYNEQFF. The rearrangement joins TRBV2 to TRBJ2-1; unclear D gene. Germline V gene sequence: CDR1 SNHLY, CDR2 FYNNEI. The CDR3 loop spans 12 amino acids. V was pared by 8 bases and J by 2 bases, with 7 bases between.

This chain links TRBV19 with TRBJ1-1; 7 nucleotides line up with TRBD1. V lost 2 bases and J lost 7; bases outside the gene matches: 7. Germline CDR1 LNHDA, CDR2 SQIVND (reference sequence). CDR3 size: 14 residues. Here the CDR3 DNA reads TGTGCCAGTAGTATAAGGGGGCCGCTTAATGAAGCTTTCTTT. Translating it yields CASSIRGPLNEAFF.

This clone was detected only once. The chain employs TRBV7-2 and TRBJ1-6, with D perhaps matching TRBD1 (5 bases). V was pared by 4 bases and J by 9 bases, with 22 bases between. CDR1 and CDR2 (germline): SGHTA, FQGNSA. The CDR3 sequence is 17 residues long. This CDR3 is CASSSPPGLGRTSPLHF. The CDR3 nucleotides read TGTGCCAGCAGCTCGCCCCCGGGACTGGGCCGGACTTCACCCCTCCACTTT.

This clone has just a few counts. The same CDR3 arises from other DNA sequences in this sample as well. This chain connects TRBV7-2 to TRBJ2-1; D possibly uses TRBD1 or TRBD2 (5 bases each). This CDR3 spans 15 amino acids. In germline, CDR1 is SGHTA, CDR2 FQGNSA. V was cut by 1 base and J by 2 bases, with 9 bases left in between. As DNA, the CDR3 is TGTGCCAGCAGCTTAGGGGGGTCCCCCTACAATGAGCAGTTCTTC. Translation gives CASSLGGSPYNEQFF.

The V and J genes are TRBV5-4 and TRBJ2-1; TRBD2 agrees at 9 bases. Germline CDR1 reads SGHNT; CDR2 reads YYREEE (reference sequence). Trimming removed 3 bases from V and 6 bases from J; junction bases left unmatched: 10. The CDR3 runs to 16 residues. For the CDR3, the DNA is TGTGCCAGCAGCTCTTTGACTAGCGGCTTGGGCAATGAGCAGTTCTTC. Residues: CASSSLTSGLGNEQFF.

This chain links TRBV7-2 with TRBJ1-2; D unclear. Germline CDR1 is SGHTA and CDR2 is FQGNSA. The CDR3 length is 13 residues. Trimming took 5 bases from V and 6 from J, leaving 13 bases between them. The CDR3 is CASSPLWRDGYTF. CDR3 DNA sequence: TGTGCCAGCAGCCCCCTCTGGAGGGATGGCTACACCTTC.